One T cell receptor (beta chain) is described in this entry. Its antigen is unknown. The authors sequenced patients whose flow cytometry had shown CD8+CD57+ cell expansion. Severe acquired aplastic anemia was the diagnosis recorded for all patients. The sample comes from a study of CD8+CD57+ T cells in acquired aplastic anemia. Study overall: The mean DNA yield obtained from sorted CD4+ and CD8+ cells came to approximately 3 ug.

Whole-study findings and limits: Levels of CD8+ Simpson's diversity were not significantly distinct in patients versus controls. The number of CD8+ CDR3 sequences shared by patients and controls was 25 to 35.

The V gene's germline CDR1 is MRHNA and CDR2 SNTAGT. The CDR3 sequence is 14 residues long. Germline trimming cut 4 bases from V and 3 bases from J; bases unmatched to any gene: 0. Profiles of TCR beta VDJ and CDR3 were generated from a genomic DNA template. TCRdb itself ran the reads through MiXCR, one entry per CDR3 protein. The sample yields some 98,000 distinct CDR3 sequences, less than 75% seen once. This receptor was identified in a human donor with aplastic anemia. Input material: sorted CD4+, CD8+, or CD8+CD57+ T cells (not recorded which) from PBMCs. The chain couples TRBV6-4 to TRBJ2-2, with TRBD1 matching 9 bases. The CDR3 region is CASSGTGDTGELFF. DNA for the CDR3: TGTGCCAGCAGTGGGACAGGGGACACCGGGGAGCTGTTTTTT.